Following are 17 T cell receptor beta chains from one sample sequenced in a study of CD8+ T cells in alopecia areata. After isolation, RNA underwent reverse transcription to generate cDNA as the sequencing template. Sequencing was performed with immunoSEQ multiplex PCR; in TCRdb, only in-frame clones are kept and a portion is missing. In total the sample includes some 110,000 clones, none of them seen once. Source material: lesional skin. The source of these receptors is a C3H/HeJ mouse with alopecia areata. This line is of MHC haplotype H2-k.

Comments on this clone: Mouse names are used for the genes. The read ends 4 residues before the CDR3 terminus; that terminus is restored from the germline J gene. The chain couples TRBV1 to TRBJ2-4; 8 bases fit TRBD1. The germline CDR1 and CDR2 sequences are NSQYPW and LRSPGD (reference sequence). The CDR3 covers 15 residues. The V and J ends lost 0 bases and 3 bases, in that order; junction bases with no gene match: 2. The CDR3 bases that were read are TGCACCTGCAGTGCAGATCGGGACAGGCAAAAC. This gives the protein CTCSADRDRQN. The whole CDR3 protein reads CTCSADRDRQNTLYF.

This clone came up a few times. Gene names are the mouse ones. The CDR3 extends 4 residues past the end of the read, so its final part is completed from the germline J gene. The rearrangement uses TRBV13-3 and TRBJ2-2, with a weak D call TRBD1 (6 bases). The CDR3 has 17 amino acids. Germline CDR1 and CDR2: NNHDY and SYVADS. Deletions cut 3 bases from V and 0 bases from J, with 15 bases between. The sequenced CDR3 bases are TGTGCCAGCAGTGGCCACGGGACAAAAGCAAACACCGGG. It codes for CASSGHGTKANTG. The entire CDR3 is CASSGHGTKANTGQLYF. The full variable domain, its missing parts supplied by reference TRBV13-3 and TRBJ2-2, is EAAVTQSPRSKVAVTGGKVTLSCHQTNNHDYMYWYRQDTGHGLRLIHYSYVADSTEKGDIPDGYKASRPSQENFSLILELASLSQTAVYFCASSGHGTKANTGQLYFGEGSKLTVL.

This clone was seen a handful of times. Gene names follow the mouse nomenclature. The read comes to an end 4 residues before the CDR3 does, leaving the germline J gene to fill in the end. This rearrangement joins TRBV13-3 to TRBJ2-3; TRBD2 matches 8 bases. V was clipped by 1 base and J by 3 bases; unmatched bases: 7. This CDR3 is built from 16 residues. CDR1 is NNHDY and CDR2 is SYVADS in the germline V gene. CDR3 region: CASSDLWGEGAETLYF. The DNA read from the CDR3 is TGTGCCAGCAGTGATCTCTGGGGGGAAGGCGCAGAA.

This clone was observed many times. Mouse gene names apply. The CDR3 region is CASTKDWGGAEQFF. The part of the CDR3 DNA that was read is TGTGCCAGCACCAAGGACTGGGGAGGTGCT. The chain uses TRBV13-3 and TRBJ2-1; TRBD2 matches at 9 bases. The read ends 4 residues before the CDR3 terminus; that terminus is restored from the germline J gene. There are 14 residues in the CDR3. The germline gives CDR1 NNHDY, CDR2 SYVADS. Unmatched junction bases numbered 7, after V lost 6 bases and J lost 6 bases.

This clone was seen many times. The gene names here belong to mouse. The read stops 4 residues short of the end of the CDR3; the missing end is completed from the germline J gene. The same CDR3 also results from other DNA sequences found in this sample. The chain uses TRBV1 and TRBJ2-1, with D possibly being TRBD2 (7 bases). The CDR3 sequence is 15 residues long. The germline V gene encodes CDR1 NSQYPW and CDR2 LRSPGD (reference sequence). This chain's CDR3 is CTCSADGGRRAEQFF. The sequenced CDR3 bases are TGCACCTGCAGTGCAGATGGGGGGCGCAGGGCT.

This clone was recorded a few times. Mouse germline and gene names are used. The CDR3 end lies 4 residues beyond the end of the read and is filled in from the germline J gene. The rearrangement joins TRBV19 to TRBJ2-7; D gene uncertain. V lost 5 bases and J 1 base, leaving 7 bases between the germline ends. The CDR3 consists of 12 residues. Germline lookup yields CDR1 FNHDT and CDR2 SITEND (reference sequence). This chain's CDR3 is CASSRTSYEQYF. The covered CDR3 bases are TGTGCCAGCAGCCGAACTTCCTAT.

This clone appeared a few times. The genes and germline here are from mouse. The CDR3 goes on 4 residues after the read ends, and that part is filled in from the germline J gene. The chain is built from TRBV13-3 and TRBJ2-7; 9 bases match TRBD2. Germline V CDR1 and CDR2: NNHDY, SYVADS. The CDR3 runs 15 residues. Losses at the gene ends were 5 bases for V and 0 bases for J; bases not matched to a gene: 6. The CDR3 is CASRPGLGSSYEQYF. The CDR3 DNA, read in part, is TGTGCCAGCAGACCTGGACTGGGGAGCTCCTAT.

This clone was counted a few times. Gene names are mouse gene names. The read ends 4 residues early relative to the CDR3; the germline J gene fills the gap. The genes are TRBV13-1 and TRBJ2-1; 10 bases line up with TRBD1. V was clipped by 2 bases and J by 0 bases; unmatched bases: 5. The germline CDR1 and CDR2 sequences are NSHNY and SYGAGN. The CDR3 is 17 residues long. The CDR3 bases that were read are TGTGCCAGCAGTGACAGACAGGGGGCCCTTAACTATGCT. Amino acid sequence: CASSDRQGALNYA. The whole CDR3 sequence is CASSDRQGALNYAEQFF.

Remarks on this clone: Gene and germline names: mouse. Read coverage stops 4 residues before the CDR3 terminus; the germline J gene supplies the remainder. The chain carries TRBV1 and TRBJ2-2, with D possibly TRBD1 on 5 matching bases. CDR1 is NSQYPW, CDR2 LRSPGD, per germline (reference sequence). V was trimmed by 0 bases and J by 2 bases, leaving 13 bases between them. CDR3 length equals 17 residues. CDR3: CTCSADYQGGNTGQLYF. The CDR3 bases that were read are TGCACCTGCAGTGCAGATTACCAGGGAGGGAACACCGGG.

The sample holds a few counts of this clone. The germline and genes are mouse ones. The read comes to an end 4 residues before the CDR3 does, leaving the germline J gene to fill in the end. The gene calls are TRBV1 and TRBJ2-1, with 10 nucleotides matching TRBD2. Germline trimming cut 0 bases from V and 6 bases from J; bases unmatched to any gene: 8. Germline CDR1 is NSQYPW and CDR2 is LRSPGD (reference sequence). The length of the CDR3 is 17 residues. CDR3 sequence: CTCSADMLGGLGAEQFF. The part of the CDR3 DNA that was read is TGCACCTGCAGTGCAGATATGCTGGGGGGGCTTGGTGCT.

Note on this clone: Here the gene names and germline are mouse. The read is 4 residues too short to cover the CDR3 end, so that end is filled in from the germline J gene. The rearrangement links TRBV13-3 to TRBJ1-2; TRBD1 agrees at 8 bases. The ends lost 5 bases at V and 4 bases at J; junction bases unmatched: 4. CDR3 size: 13 residues. Germline lookup yields CDR1 NNHDY and CDR2 SYVADS. CDR3 loop: CASRDRVFSDYTF. CDR3 DNA, as far as it was read: TGTGCCAGCAGGGACAGGGTTTTCTCC.

Points on this clone: TCRdb gives a protein that differs at residue 13 from what the DNA encodes, so the protein here is translated from the DNA. The gene symbols are mouse symbols. The sequence runs out 3 residues before the end of the CDR3; the remainder is reconstructed from the germline J gene. V gene TRBV1 combines with J gene TRBJ1-3; 8 bases map to TRBD1. Germline V gives CDR1 NSQYPW, CDR2 LRSPGD (reference sequence). The CDR3 contains 16 residues. Incomplete CDR3 DNA: TGCCCCTGCAGTGTCACAGGGGGGGATTCTGGAAATACG. Its protein is CPCSVTGGDSGNT. The whole CDR3 protein is CPCSVTGGDSGNTLYF.

On this clone itself: There is a difference at residue 11 between the TCRdb protein and the DNA translation, so the protein given here was translated from the DNA. Gene names refer to mouse genes. The read halts 3 residues ahead of the CDR3 end, with the missing end drawn from the germline J gene. The chain is built from TRBV1 and TRBJ1-6; TRBD1 might be the D (6 bases). TRBJ1-6 is filed as an ORF, its function uncertain. V lost 0 bases, J lost 8 bases, and 8 bases lay in between. This CDR3 contains 14 residues. Per the germline V gene, CDR1 is NSQYPW and CDR2 is LRSPGD (reference sequence). CDR3 bases read: TGCACCTGCAGTGCAGAACAGGGTGATTCGCCC. This gives the protein CTCSAEQGDSP. The full-length CDR3 reads as CTCSAEQGDSPLYF.

The sample holds a few counts of this clone. Mouse names are used for the genes. The read stops 4 residues short of the end of the CDR3; the missing end is completed from the germline J gene. The sample holds other DNA sequences that translate to the same CDR3. J is TRBJ1-2 and V is TRBV31; D is unclear. The CDR3 sequence is 14 residues long. Germline assignment: CDR1 GKSSPN and CDR2 SITVG. Trimming removed 0 bases at V and 0 bases at J, with 8 bases between. Incomplete CDR3 DNA: TGTGCCTGGAGTCTAGATCCAGCAAACTCC. Translated, it gives CAWSLDPANS. The complete CDR3 sequence is CAWSLDPANSDYTF.

In its sample, this clone was seen many times. Genes and germline come from the mouse. The CDR3 region is CASSDEGAYYAEQFF. CDR3 DNA, as far as it was read: TGTGCCAGCAGTGATGAGGGGGCCTACTATGCT. The chain recombines TRBV13-3 with TRBJ2-1; maybe TRBD1 (7 bases). The CDR3 end lies 4 residues beyond the end of the read and is filled in from the germline J gene. V gave up 0 bases and J gave up 2 bases, with 9 bases separating them. Germline V gives CDR1 NNHDY, CDR2 SYVADS. The length of the CDR3 is 15 residues.

This clone has at least ten counts. The genes are named according to mouse. The CDR3 extends 4 residues past the end of the read, so its final part is completed from the germline J gene. The chain recombines TRBV13-3 with TRBJ2-3; no definite D call. Germline V lookup: CDR1 NNHDY, CDR2 SYVADS. The V end was cut by 5 bases, the J end by 4 bases, with 5 bases between. The CDR3 consists of 11 residues. The CDR3 bases that were read are TGTGCCAGCAGAGACACAGAA. Encoded protein: CASRDTE. The whole CDR3 protein is CASRDTETLYF.

On this clone: Each gene name is a mouse one. CDR3 amino acids: CTCSAESGGHQDTQYF. The covered CDR3 bases are TGCACCTGCAGTGCAGAGTCTGGGGGTCACCAAGAC. V and J are TRBV1 and TRBJ2-5; 7 bases align to TRBD2. The CDR3 extends 4 residues past the end of the read, so its final part is completed from the germline J gene. The CDR3 spans 16 residues. Germline values: CDR1 NSQYPW, CDR2 LRSPGD (reference sequence). The V and J ends lost 0 bases and 1 base, in that order; junction bases with no gene match: 4.